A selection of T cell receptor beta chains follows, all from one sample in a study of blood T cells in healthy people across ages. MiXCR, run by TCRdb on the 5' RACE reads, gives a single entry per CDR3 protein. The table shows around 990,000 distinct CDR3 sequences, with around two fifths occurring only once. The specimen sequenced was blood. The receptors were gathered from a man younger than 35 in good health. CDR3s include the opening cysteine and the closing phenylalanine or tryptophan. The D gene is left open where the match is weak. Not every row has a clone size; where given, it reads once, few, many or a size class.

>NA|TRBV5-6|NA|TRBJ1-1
TGTGCCAGCAGCCCCTGGTTCGGCGCTGAAGCTTTCTTT
CASSPWFGAEAFF
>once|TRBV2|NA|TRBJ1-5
TGTGCCAGCAGTGAAAGAAAGGAGACAGTTAGCAATCAGCCCCAGCATTTT
CASSERKETVSNQPQHF
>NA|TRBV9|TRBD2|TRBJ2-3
TGTGTCAGCAGCGGGGGGGTCTCCCGCGCCACAGATACGCAGTATTTT
CVSSGGVSRATDTQYF
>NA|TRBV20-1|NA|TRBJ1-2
TGCAGTGCCGCCCCCCTAGATGACTATGGCTACACCTTC
CSAAPLDDYGYTF
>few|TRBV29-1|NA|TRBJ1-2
TGCAGCGTTGAAGATCCCGACGATCGCAACTATGGCTACACCTTC
CSVEDPDDRNYGYTF
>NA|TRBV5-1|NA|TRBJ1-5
TGCGCCAGCAGCTTAACAGCGGATCAGCCCCAGCATTTT
CASSLTADQPQHF
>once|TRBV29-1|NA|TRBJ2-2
TGCAGCGCCCTCGACATGGACACCGGGGAGCTGTTTTTT
CSALDMDTGELFF
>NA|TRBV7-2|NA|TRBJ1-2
TGTGCCAGCAGCTTAGATGAGGACAGCTCCTCAACGTCGGTCACCTTC
CASSLDEDSSSTSVTF
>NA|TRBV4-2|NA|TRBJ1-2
TGTGCCAGCAGCCAGGCAGTAACAAGGTATGGCTACACCTTC
CASSQAVTRYGYTF
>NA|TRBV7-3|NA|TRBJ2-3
TGTGCCAGCAGCTTACTCCTTCCCCCAGATACGCAGTATTTT
CASSLLLPPDTQYF
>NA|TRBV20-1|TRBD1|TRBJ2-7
TGCAGTGCTAGAGAGGACAGGGGATACAATGAGCAGTACTTC
CSAREDRGYNEQYF
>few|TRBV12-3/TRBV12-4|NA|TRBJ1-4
TGTGCCAGCAGTTTAGCTCTACTCGGAGCTAATGAAAAACTGTTTTTT
CASSLALLGANEKLFF
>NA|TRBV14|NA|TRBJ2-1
TGTGCCAGCAGCCCGGGACATCAGCAGTTCTTC
CASSPGHQQFF
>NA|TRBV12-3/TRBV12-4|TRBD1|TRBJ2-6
TGTGCCAGCAGTCCCTTCCAAACCGGGACAGGAACCTTTAAGGCTGAGGCCAACGTCCTGACTTTC
CASSPFQTGTGTFKAEANVLTF
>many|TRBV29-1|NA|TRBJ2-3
TGCAGCGTTGATCTGTGGCGGGATGAGTCCGATACGCAGTATTTT
CSVDLWRDESDTQYF
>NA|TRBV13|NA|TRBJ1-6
TGTGCCAGCAGCTTACAAGCCTACCACGATTCACCCCTCCACTTT
CASSLQAYHDSPLHF
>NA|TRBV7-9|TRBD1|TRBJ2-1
TGTGCCAGCAGTTCGGCAGGGGGCATGTTCTTC
CASSSAGGMFF
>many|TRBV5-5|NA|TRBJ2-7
TGTGCCAGCACTCCCATATGGGAGTCCTACGAGCAGTACTTC
CASTPIWESYEQYF
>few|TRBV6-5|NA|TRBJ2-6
TGTGCCAGCAGTCGCCAACATGGGGCCAACGTCCTGACTTTC
CASSRQHGANVLTF
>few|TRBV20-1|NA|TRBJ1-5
TGCAGTGCTAGTACAGGGCTCAATCAGCCCCAGCATTTT
CSASTGLNQPQHF
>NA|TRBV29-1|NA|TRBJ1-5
TGCAGCGTCGACGTAATGTATAGGAGTAATCAGCCCCAGCATTTT
CSVDVMYRSNQPQHF
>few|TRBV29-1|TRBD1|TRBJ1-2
TGCAGCGTAACCCGGGACAGGGGTGGCTACACCTTC
CSVTRDRGGYTF
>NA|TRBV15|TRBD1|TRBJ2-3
TGTGCCACCAGCCGAGAAGGGGACAGGGTAATAGATACGCAGTATTTT
CATSREGDRVIDTQYF
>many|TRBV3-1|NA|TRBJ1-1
TGTGCCAGCAGCCAAGATTCTTCCGGGACCCTTAACACTGAAGCTTTCTTT
CASSQDSSGTLNTEAFF
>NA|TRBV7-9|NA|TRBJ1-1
TGTGCCAGCAGCTTAGCTAGGGCAGGACGGAACACTGAAGCTTTCTTT
CASSLARAGRNTEAFF
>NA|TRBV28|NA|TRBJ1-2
TGTGCCAGCAACAACGGGCCCTTCGGCACCTTC
CASNNGPFGTF
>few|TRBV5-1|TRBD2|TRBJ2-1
TGCGCCAGCAGCTTGCTGTCCCCAACGGGACTAGCGGGGAATGAGCAGTTCTTC
CASSLLSPTGLAGNEQFF
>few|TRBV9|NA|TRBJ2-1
TGTGCCAGCAGCCTCGCCGGGACCCAAGGACCCTACAATGAGCAGTTCTTC
CASSLAGTQGPYNEQFF
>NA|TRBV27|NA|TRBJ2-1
TGTGCCAGCAGTGTATCCCCGACTCCAGGCGGGGAGTTCTTC
CASSVSPTPGGEFF
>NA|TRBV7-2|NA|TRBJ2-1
TGTGCCAGCAGTGCCCGATCGGGGATGGATGAGCAGTTCTTC
CASSARSGMDEQFF
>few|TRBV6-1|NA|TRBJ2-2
TGTGCCAGCAGTGAAGCAGGGAGGAACACCGGGGAGCTGTTTTTT
CASSEAGRNTGELFF
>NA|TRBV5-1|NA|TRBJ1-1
TGCGCCAGCAGCTTGAATGCAGCCATGAACACTGAAGCTTTCTTT
CASSLNAAMNTEAFF
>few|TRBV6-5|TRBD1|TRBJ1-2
TGTGCCAGCAGTTTGGACAGGGATTTTGTCAACTATGGCTACACCTTC
CASSLDRDFVNYGYTF
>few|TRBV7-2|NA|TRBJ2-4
TGTGCCAGCAGCTTAGAGGGGATTGGGAACATTCAGTACTTC
CASSLEGIGNIQYF
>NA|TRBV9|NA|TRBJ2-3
TGTGCCAGCAGCGTAGCTACGAGGCGGGCAAACACAGATACGCAGTATTTT
CASSVATRRANTDTQYF
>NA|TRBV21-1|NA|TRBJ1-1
TGTGCCAGCAGCAAAGCTAGTCACCACACTGAAGCTTTCTTT
CASSKASHHTEAFF
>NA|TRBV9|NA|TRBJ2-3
TGTGCCAGCAGCCCCCGGGTCCCCACAGATACGCAGTATTTT
CASSPRVPTDTQYF
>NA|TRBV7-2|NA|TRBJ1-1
TGTGCCAGCAGCTTAAGCAGGGCTCTCATGAACACTGAAGCTTTCTTT
CASSLSRALMNTEAFF
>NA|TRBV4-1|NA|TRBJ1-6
TGCGCCAGCAGCCGCAGTCGGAATTCACCCCTCCACTTT
CASSRSRNSPLHF
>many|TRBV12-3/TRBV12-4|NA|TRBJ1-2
TGTGCCAGCAGTTTAACAAGTAACTATGGCTACACCTTC
CASSLTSNYGYTF
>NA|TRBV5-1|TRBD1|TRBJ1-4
TGCGCCAGCAGCTTGGAGGGGGCATCAACTAATGAAAAACTGTTTTTT
CASSLEGASTNEKLFF
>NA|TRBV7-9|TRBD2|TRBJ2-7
TGTGCCAGCAGCTTTAGCGGGGACTACAATGAGCAGTACTTC
CASSFSGDYNEQYF
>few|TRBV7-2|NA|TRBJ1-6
TGTGCCAGCAGCTTAGTTGGCTATAATTCACCCCTCCACTTT
CASSLVGYNSPLHF